The following is a T cell receptor (beta chain) sequence with its context. TCRdb reprocessed the RT-PCR reads with MiXCR, giving one entry per CDR3 protein. The repertoire includes about 180,000 distinct CDR3 sequences, about 10% of them detected once, and roughly 10% sits in the top ten. The germline CDR1 and CDR2 sequences are SGHDT and YYEEEE. The CDR3 has 13 residues. The ends lost 3 bases at V and 2 bases at J; junction bases unmatched: 1. These data are taken from a study of response to subunit inactivated influenza vaccine. The sequenced sample was non-naive T cells sorted from PBMCs, obtained on the day of vaccination. The V and J genes are TRBV5-6 and TRBJ1-1, with TRBD1 matching over 7 bases. The TCR comes from a man in his fifties or sixties who received an inactivated influenza vaccine. DNA for the CDR3: TGTGCCAGCAGCTGGGACAGTAACACTGAAGCTTTCTTT. It is translated as CASSWDSNTEAFF.